This TCR beta chain was sequenced during a study of blood T cell repertoires in COVID-19. Turning to the study itself: Donors in the United States, Italy and Spain gave samples during acute or convalescent COVID-19.

Authors' processing steps: Reference gene primer amplification gave nucleated cell count estimates. The data were produced by immunoSEQ multiplex PCR, yet TCRdb's version contains in-frame clones alone and is incomplete. The D gene and trimming were derived from the DNA, and the V and J assignments and clone size from that table. Among roughly 190,000 clones listed, approximately 80% were seen once. V shed 8 bases and J shed 11 bases, with 15 bases lying between them. The CDR3 has 11 amino acids. It was during active infection that Seattle patients were enrolled and then longitudinally followed. The sequenced sample consisted of peripheral blood. This rearrangement joins TRBV12-3 or TRBV12-4 to TRBJ1-1; D perhaps matches TRBD1 (5 bases). This TCR was sampled from a woman aged 70 to 79 with COVID-19, enrolled during active disease. Written as DNA, the CDR3 is TGTGCCAGCTTTTTTAGGACAAGTGCTTTCTTT. Protein: CASFFRTSAFF.